The entry below gives a single T cell receptor beta chain sequence along with its context. These data are taken from a study of identical twins. In TCRdb, the 5' RACE reads were re-called with MiXCR into one record per CDR3 protein. Of about 700,000 distinct CDR3 sequences listed, 8.5% to 9.5% were seen once; the top ten hold 0.75% to 1%. Trimming shortened V by 2 bases and J by 0 bases, and 6 bases separated the two germline ends. Germline V gives CDR1 SGHDT, CDR2 YYEEEE. This CDR3 spans 15 amino acids. The sample also formed part of further work on yellow fever vaccine responses in identical twins.

The sample comprised PBMCs. The receptor's source is a young woman in good health. The J gene is TRBJ2-6, the V gene TRBV5-6; D not certain. In nucleotides, the CDR3 is TGTGCCAGCAGCTTTTCCCTCTCTGGGGCCAACGTCCTGACTTTC. It codes for CASSFSLSGANVLTF.